This T cell receptor beta chain was found in a study of human thymus T cells. Study results and caveats: Thymic and blood repertoires seemed to show skewed V and J gene use.

The table came from immunoSEQ multiplex PCR; TCRdb's copy has only in-frame clones and leaves some out. The sample records 45,000 to 75,000 clones, approximately 95% being singletons. The donors were infants in Finland with congenital heart defects, otherwise immunologically healthy. Only four of the eight donors provided a roughly 0.5-1 mL blood sample. Blood DNA came from all available leukocytes, not a fixed cell number. Regarding this clone: Its antigen is currently unknown.

The CDR3 is 15 amino acids. Germline assignment: CDR1 SGDLS and CDR2 YYNGEE. Germline trimming cut 4 bases from V and 10 bases from J; bases unmatched to any gene: 12. The rearrangement links TRBV9 to TRBJ2-1; 9 bases map to TRBD2. The specimen was blood. The receptor was derived from a boy under two years old with a congenital heart defect but otherwise immunologically healthy. CDR3 protein: CASSHVGGLASEQFF. DNA for the CDR3: TGTGCCAGCAGCCACGTGGGGGGACTAGCAAGCGAGCAGTTCTTC.